This entry lists 17 T cell receptor beta chains sequenced from one sample in a study of long-term antiretroviral therapy in people with HIV. Samples were assayed with immunoSEQ v3.0 at survey level. Clones were read by immunoSEQ multiplex PCR, and TCRdb kept only the in-frame ones, dropping some. The sample contains 30,000 to 40,000 clones, around three quarters of which appear only once. The sample was unsorted PBMCs, taken 2 years after starting antiretroviral therapy. The receptors shown here come from a woman aged 45-60 years with HIV.

V usage is TRBV5-1 and J usage is TRBJ1-6; weak D call: TRBD1 (5 bases). V shed 0 bases and J shed 9 bases, with 16 bases lying between them. The CDR3 consists of 16 residues. Per the germline V gene, CDR1 is SGHRS and CDR2 is YFSETQ. The DNA for the CDR3 is TGCGCCAGCAGCTTGGGCACAGCTTCGGGGGTTTCACCCCTCCACTTT. Translating it yields CASSLGTASGVSPLHF.

The chain uses TRBV5-1 and TRBJ2-4, with unresolved D. Germline assignment: CDR1 SGHRS and CDR2 YFSETQ. V dropped 1 base and J dropped 6 bases, with 5 bases sitting between them. The CDR3 is made up of 12 amino acids. The CDR3 sequence is CASSLHRNIQYF. The CDR3, as DNA: TGCGCCAGCAGCTTGCACAGAAACATTCAGTACTTC.

The gene calls are TRBV6-4 and TRBJ1-1; TRBD1 is a possible D gene (6 bases). The V gene lost 5 bases and the J gene lost 0 bases, with 13 bases spanning the gap. Per the germline V gene, CDR1 is MRHNA and CDR2 is SNTAGT. This CDR3 contains 15 residues. The CDR3 loop reads CASSPEGGLNTEAFF. CDR3 sequence (DNA): TGTGCCAGCAGTCCGGAAGGGGGATTGAACACTGAAGCTTTCTTT.

The gene calls are TRBV5-1 and TRBJ1-2, with 8 bases fitting TRBD1. Germline lookup yields CDR1 SGHRS and CDR2 YFSETQ. The CDR3 runs to 15 residues. Germline trimming cut 5 bases from V and 6 bases from J; bases unmatched to any gene: 12. CDR3 DNA: TGCGCCAGCAGGCCGCGGACAGGGAGGGAGGATGGCTACACCTTC. Protein: CASRPRTGREDGYTF.

The gene calls are TRBV11-3 and TRBJ1-5; D is unresolved. Germline lookup yields CDR1 SGHNT and CDR2 YENEEA. This CDR3 region has 11 residues. V lost 8 bases, J lost 5 bases, and 7 bases lay in between. Written as DNA, the CDR3 is TGTGCCAGCGCCCGGGATCAGCCCCAGCATTTT. Translation: CASARDQPQHF.

The genes are TRBV5-1 and TRBJ2-6; D is ambiguous. The CDR3 runs 17 residues. The germline CDR1 and CDR2 sequences are SGHRS and YFSETQ. Trimming pared 4 bases from V and 1 base from J, leaving 15 bases between. In DNA form, the CDR3 reads TGCGCCAGCAGCCCTCGACAAAGTGGGTCTGGGGCCAACGTCCTGACTTTC. Encoded protein: CASSPRQSGSGANVLTF. The full variable domain, its missing parts supplied by reference TRBV5-1 and TRBJ2-6, is KAGVTQTPRYLIKTRGQQVTLSCSPISGHRSVSWYQQTPGQGLQFLFEYFSETQRNKGNFPGRFSGRQFSNSRSEMNVSTLELGDSALYLCASSPRQSGSGANVLTFGAGSRLTVL.

The rearrangement links TRBV30 to TRBJ1-5, with D tentatively TRBD1 (6 bases). Per the germline V gene, CDR1 is GTSNPN and CDR2 is SVGIG (reference sequence). This CDR3 has 16 amino acids. V was cut by 2 bases and J by 2 bases, with 16 bases left in between. The CDR3 sequence is CAWSPSRGGGNQPQHF. Here the CDR3 DNA reads TGTGCCTGGAGTCCATCCAGGGGAGGAGGCAATCAGCCCCAGCATTTT.

The chain has TRBV27 and TRBJ1-5, with TRBD1 as a possible D gene (5 bases). V lost 8 bases, J lost 1 base, and 6 bases lay in between. Germline V gives CDR1 MNHEY, CDR2 SMNVEV (reference sequence). CDR3 length: 12 residues. In DNA, the CDR3 is TGTGCCAGCTGGGACAGCAATCAGCCCCAGCATTTT. Protein product: CASWDSNQPQHF.

The CDR3 loop is CASSYRDSSYEQYF. As DNA, the CDR3 is TGTGCCAGCAGTTACCGGGACAGCTCCTACGAGCAGTACTTC. The chain recombines TRBV27 with TRBJ2-7; 7 bases map to TRBD1. The V gene's germline CDR1 is MNHEY and CDR2 SMNVEV (reference sequence). The CDR3 sequence is 14 residues long. Unmatched junction bases numbered 3, after V lost 4 bases and J lost 0 bases.

V and J are TRBV5-4 and TRBJ1-2, with 7 bases aligning to TRBD1. CDR1 and CDR2 (germline): SGHNT, YYREEE (reference sequence). The CDR3 loop spans 14 amino acids. The J segment lost 5 bases and the V segment lost 2 bases, leaving 6 bases of the junction unmatched. CDR3 bases: TGTGCCAGCAGCTTAAACAGGGGTAGATATGGCTACACCTTC. Translation: CASSLNRGRYGYTF.

The chain recombines TRBV19 with TRBJ2-7, with D unresolved. CDR3 size: 10 residues. Germline assignment: CDR1 LNHDA and CDR2 SQIVND (reference sequence). V was shortened by 7 bases and J by 9 bases, with 10 bases between the two germline ends. CDR3 in DNA: TGTGCCAGTACGGCCCTTAGGCAGTACGTC. It codes for CASTALRQYV.

The V and J genes are TRBV30 and TRBJ1-5; D is perhaps TRBD1 (6 bases). The germline gives CDR1 GTSNPN, CDR2 SVGIG (reference sequence). V lost 3 bases and J 4 bases, leaving 19 bases between the germline ends. The CDR3 covers 16 residues. CDR3: CAWSAPGAMRNQPQHF. In DNA, the CDR3 is TGTGCCTGGAGCGCACCAGGGGCGATGAGGAATCAGCCCCAGCATTTT.

This rearrangement joins TRBV6-5 to TRBJ2-1; no firm D call. The germline V gene has CDR1 MNHEY and CDR2 SVGAGI. There are 12 residues in the CDR3. V was pared by 7 bases and J by 3 bases, with 7 bases between. This CDR3 is CASTTLYNEQFF. The CDR3, as DNA: TGTGCCAGCACGACTCTCTACAATGAGCAGTTCTTC.

This sequence joins TRBV18 and TRBJ1-4; D is uncertain. Trimming removed 3 bases at V and 5 bases at J, with 4 bases between. The germline V gene has CDR1 KGHSH and CDR2 LQKENI. CDR3 length equals 12 residues. CDR3 nucleotide sequence: TGTGCCAGCTCACCGCGGAATGAAAAACTGTTTTTT. It encodes CASSPRNEKLFF. Full variable domain (missing parts from reference TRBV18 and TRBJ1-4): NAGVMQNPRHLVRRRGQEARLRCSPMKGHSHVYWYRQLPEEGLKFMVYLQKENIIDESGMPKERFSAEFPKEGPSILRIQQVVRGDSAAYFCASSPRNEKLFFGSGTQLSVL.

The rearrangement uses TRBV14 and TRBJ2-2, with D possibly matching TRBD1 (5 bases). The CDR3 has 13 residues. The V end was cut by 8 bases, the J end by 4 bases, with 11 bases between. Per the germline V gene, CDR1 is SGHDN and CDR2 is FVKESK. The CDR3 here is CASRRQGTGELFF. The CDR3, as DNA: TGTGCCAGCCGGCGCCAGGGCACCGGGGAGCTGTTTTTT.

This chain uses TRBV5-1 with TRBJ2-3; D unclear. This CDR3 is 14 amino acids long. Germline values: CDR1 SGHRS, CDR2 YFSETQ. V shed 1 base and J shed 3 bases, with 9 bases lying between them. CDR3 sequence reads: CASSLSPETDTQYF. As DNA, the CDR3 is TGCGCCAGCAGCTTGTCCCCAGAGACAGATACGCAGTATTTT. Combining the CDR3 with reference TRBV5-1 and TRBJ2-3 gives the whole variable domain KAGVTQTPRYLIKTRGQQVTLSCSPISGHRSVSWYQQTPGQGLQFLFEYFSETQRNKGNFPGRFSGRQFSNSRSEMNVSTLELGDSALYLCASSLSPETDTQYFGPGTRLTVL.

The V and J genes are TRBV7-9 and TRBJ1-1; tentatively, D is TRBD1 (5 bases). V was trimmed by 1 base and J by 4 bases, leaving 10 bases between them. Germline assignment: CDR1 SEHNR and CDR2 FQNEAQ (reference sequence). The CDR3 has 14 residues. The CDR3 loop is CASSLGGGGTEAFF. The CDR3 bases are TGTGCCAGCAGCTTAGGGGGCGGCGGCACTGAAGCTTTCTTT. Using reference TRBV7-9 and TRBJ1-1 for the parts outside the CDR3, the full variable domain is DTGVSQNPRHKITKRGQNVTFRCDPISEHNRLYWYRQTLGQGPEFLTYFQNEAQLEKSRLLSDRFSAERPKGSFSTLEIQRTEQGDSAMYLCASSLGGGGTEAFFGQGTRLTVV.